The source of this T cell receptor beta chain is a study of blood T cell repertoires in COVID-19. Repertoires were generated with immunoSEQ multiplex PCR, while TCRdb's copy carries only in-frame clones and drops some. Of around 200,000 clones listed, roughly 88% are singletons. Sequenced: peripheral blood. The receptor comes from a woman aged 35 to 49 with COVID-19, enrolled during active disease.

The chain's CDR3 is CASSQDFPSSGNTIYF. CDR3 in DNA: TGCGCCAGCAGCCAAGATTTCCCATCCTCTGGAAACACCATATATTTT. The chain has TRBV4-1 and TRBJ1-3; no definite D call. V was clipped by 0 bases and J by 0 bases, with 9 bases between them. Germline V gives CDR1 MGHRA, CDR2 YSYEKL. The CDR3 contains 16 residues.